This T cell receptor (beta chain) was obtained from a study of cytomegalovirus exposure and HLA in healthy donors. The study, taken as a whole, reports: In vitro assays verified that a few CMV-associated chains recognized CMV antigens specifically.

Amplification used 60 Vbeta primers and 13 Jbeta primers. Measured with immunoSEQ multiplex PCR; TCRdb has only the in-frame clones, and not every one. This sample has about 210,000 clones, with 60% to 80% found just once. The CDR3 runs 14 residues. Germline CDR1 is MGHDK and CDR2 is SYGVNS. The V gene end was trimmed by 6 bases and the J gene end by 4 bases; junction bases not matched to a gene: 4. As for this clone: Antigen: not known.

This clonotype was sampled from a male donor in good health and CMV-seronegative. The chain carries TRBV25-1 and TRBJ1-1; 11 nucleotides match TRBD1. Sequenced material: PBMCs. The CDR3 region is CASRPGQGGTEAFF. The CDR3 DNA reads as TGTGCCAGCAGGCCGGGACAGGGGGGCACTGAAGCTTTCTTT.